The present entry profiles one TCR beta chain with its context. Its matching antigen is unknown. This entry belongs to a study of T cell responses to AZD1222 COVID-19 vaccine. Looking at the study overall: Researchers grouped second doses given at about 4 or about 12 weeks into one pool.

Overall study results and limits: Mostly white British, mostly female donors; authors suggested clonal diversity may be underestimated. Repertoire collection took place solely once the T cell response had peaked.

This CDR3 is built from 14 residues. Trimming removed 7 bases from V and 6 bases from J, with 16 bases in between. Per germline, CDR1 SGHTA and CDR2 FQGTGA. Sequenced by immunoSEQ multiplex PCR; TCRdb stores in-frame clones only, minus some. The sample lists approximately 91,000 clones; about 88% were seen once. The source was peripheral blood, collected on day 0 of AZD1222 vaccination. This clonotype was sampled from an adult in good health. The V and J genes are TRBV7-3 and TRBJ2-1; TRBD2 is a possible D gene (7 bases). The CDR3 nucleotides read TGTGCCAGCAACCCCGGGGGGCTCCCCAATGAGCAGTTCTTC. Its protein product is CASNPGGLPNEQFF.